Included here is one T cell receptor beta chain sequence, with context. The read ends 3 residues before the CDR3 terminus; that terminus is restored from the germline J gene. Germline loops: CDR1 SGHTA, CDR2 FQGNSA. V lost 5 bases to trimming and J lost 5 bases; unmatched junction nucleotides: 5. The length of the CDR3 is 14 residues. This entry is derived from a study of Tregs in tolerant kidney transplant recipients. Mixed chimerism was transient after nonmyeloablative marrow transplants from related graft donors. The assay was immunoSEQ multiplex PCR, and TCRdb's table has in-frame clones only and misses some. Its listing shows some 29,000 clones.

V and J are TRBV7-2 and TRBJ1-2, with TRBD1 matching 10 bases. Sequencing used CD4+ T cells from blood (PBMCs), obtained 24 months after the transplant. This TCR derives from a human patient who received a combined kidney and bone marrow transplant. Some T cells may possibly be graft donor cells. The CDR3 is CASSQDRGGYGYTF. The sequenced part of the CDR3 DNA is TGTGCCAGCAGCCAGGACAGGGGGGGGTATGGC.